This T cell receptor beta chain was retrieved from a study of graft-versus-host responses after intestinal transplantation. At the level of the study: Each patient got anti-thymocyte globulin induction, then tacrolimus and steroids for about 3 years. Study-level results: Early post-transplant HvG declines showed an association with peak circulating GvH clone levels. The authors found GvH clones in recipient marrow, some appearing first in ileum or blood.

V lost 0 bases and J 4 bases, leaving 15 bases between the germline ends. Germline V gene data show CDR1 as GTSNPN and CDR2 as SVGIG (reference sequence). This CDR3 region has 16 residues. Assay used: immunoSEQ multiplex PCR; TCRdb lists only in-frame clones, some missing. Of 90,000 to 130,000 clones in the sample, around 92% were seen once. Notes on this clone: Its antigen is unidentified.

The TCR sequence derives from a human donor who was the organ donor for an intestinal transplant. The chain has TRBV30 and TRBJ1-4; tentatively, D is TRBD1 (5 bases). The sequenced sample was unstimulated CD8+ T cells sorted from spleen or lymph node cells, obtained before transplant. In nucleotides, the CDR3 is TGTGCCTGGAGTGTTCGGGGCGTCAGGATTAATGAAAAACTGTTTTTT. It translates to CAWSVRGVRINEKLFF. The complete variable domain, with remaining parts taken from reference TRBV30 and TRBJ1-4, reads SQTIHQWPATLVQPVGSPLSLECTVEGTSNPNLYWYRQAAGRGLQLLFYSVGIGQISSEVPQNLSASRPQDRQFILSSKKLLLSDSGFYLCAWSVRGVRINEKLFFGSGTQLSVL.